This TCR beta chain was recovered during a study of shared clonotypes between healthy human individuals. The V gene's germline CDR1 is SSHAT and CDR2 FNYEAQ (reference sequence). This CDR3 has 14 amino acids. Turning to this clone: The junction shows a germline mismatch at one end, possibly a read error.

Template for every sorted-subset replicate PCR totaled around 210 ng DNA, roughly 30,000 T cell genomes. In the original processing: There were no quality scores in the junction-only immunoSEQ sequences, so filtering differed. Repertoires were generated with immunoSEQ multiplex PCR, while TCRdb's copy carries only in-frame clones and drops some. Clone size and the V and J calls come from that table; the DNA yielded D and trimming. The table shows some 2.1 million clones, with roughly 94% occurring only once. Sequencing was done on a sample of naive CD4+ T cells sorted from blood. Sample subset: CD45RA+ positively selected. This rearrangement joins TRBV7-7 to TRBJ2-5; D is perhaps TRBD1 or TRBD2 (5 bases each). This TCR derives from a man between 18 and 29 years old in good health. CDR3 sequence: CASSLVPEGETQYF. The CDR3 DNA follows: TGTGCTAGCAGCTTAGTACCCGAGGGGGAGACCCAGTACTTC.